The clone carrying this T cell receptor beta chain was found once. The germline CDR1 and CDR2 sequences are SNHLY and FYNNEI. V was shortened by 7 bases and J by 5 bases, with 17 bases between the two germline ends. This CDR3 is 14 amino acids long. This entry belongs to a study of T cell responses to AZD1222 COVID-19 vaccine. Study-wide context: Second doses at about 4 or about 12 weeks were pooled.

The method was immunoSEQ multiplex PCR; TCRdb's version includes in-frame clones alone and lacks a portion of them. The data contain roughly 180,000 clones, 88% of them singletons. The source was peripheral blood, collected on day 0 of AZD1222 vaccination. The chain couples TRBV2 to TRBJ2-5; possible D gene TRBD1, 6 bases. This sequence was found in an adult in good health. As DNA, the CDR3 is TGTGCCAGCAAAGAACAGGGACCGGGGGAGACCCAGTACTTC. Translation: CASKEQGPGETQYF.